This T cell receptor (beta chain) was sequenced for a study of spatial heterogeneity in lung cancer. Study overall: Unique TCR and UMI combinations averaged more than ten appearances each in raw reads.

Regarding time point: sample taken at primary tumor resection. Researchers sequenced whole RNA taken from tumor, nontumor lung or frozen PBMC without sorting. Samples were donated by 72 untreated early-stage non-small cell lung cancer patients. V lost 8 bases, J lost 0 bases, and 20 bases lay in between. This CDR3 has 17 amino acids. Looked up from germline, CDR1 is SNHLY and CDR2 is FYNNEI. TCR cDNA molecules each had a unique molecular identifier. One entry per CDR3 protein, called by TCRdb with MiXCR from the 5' RACE reads. The data hold about 85,000 distinct CDR3 sequences, with 15% to 20% observed a single time.

This clonotype originated in a male donor with early-stage non-small cell lung cancer. J is TRBJ2-1 and V is TRBV2, with D maybe TRBD1 (6 bases). The input for sequencing was PBMCs, taken at surgery. The CDR3 DNA sequence: TGTGCCAGCTTCGCTCGCCGGGACACCCGCTCCTACAATGAGCAGTTCTTC. Amino acids: CASFARRDTRSYNEQFF.